These T cell receptor beta chains were read from a single sample in a study of T cell repertoires in cytomegalovirus infection. Each CDR3 protein is one row after TCRdb ran MiXCR on the reads. The sample contains around 180,000 distinct CDR3 sequences, approximately 30% of which appear only once. The material sequenced was PBMCs. These receptors were obtained from a human donor in good health (CMV status not recorded). Some clones in this sample may be carry-over from other donors' samples. Each CDR3 is given with its conserved first and last residue. Each record gives: V gene, clone size, D gene, J gene, CDR3 protein, CDR3 DNA. D genes are given only for firm matches. Rows give clone size only sometimes, using once, few, many, or a class for an expanded clone.

TRBV6-2/TRBV6-3	NA	NA	TRBJ1-5	CASSYSWARTYYQPQHF	TGTGCCAGCAGTTACTCTTGGGCGAGGACCTACTATCAGCCCCAGCATTTT
TRBV14	NA	TRBD1	TRBJ2-7	CASSHKRGQGVSYEQYF	TGTGCCAGCAGCCATAAGAGGGGACAGGGGGTCTCCTACGAGCAGTACTTC
TRBV15	few	NA	TRBJ1-5	CATSRDGLSNQPQHF	TGTGCCACCAGCAGAGATGGACTTAGCAATCAGCCCCAGCATTTT
TRBV2	many	NA	TRBJ2-7	CASSEFSLAAYEQYF	TGTGCCAGCAGTGAATTTTCACTAGCTGCCTACGAGCAGTACTTC
TRBV5-6	few	NA	TRBJ2-5	CASSLTAPETQYF	TGTGCCAGCAGCTTGACAGCGCCAGAGACCCAGTACTTC
TRBV6-1	NA	NA	TRBJ1-1	CASSYRYGSTEAFF	TGTGCCAGCAGTTACCGCTACGGAAGCACTGAAGCTTTCTTT
TRBV5-5	few	NA	TRBJ2-1	CASSLWEGLGNEQFF	TGTGCCAGCAGCTTGTGGGAAGGGTTAGGCAATGAGCAGTTCTTC
TRBV12-3/TRBV12-4	NA	NA	TRBJ2-7	CASSLAAGAPGEQYF	TGTGCCAGCAGTTTAGCGGCGGGGGCTCCGGGCGAGCAGTACTTC
TRBV7-2	few	TRBD1	TRBJ1-5	CASSRSGGDQPQHF	TGTGCCAGCAGCCGCTCAGGGGGGGATCAGCCCCAGCATTTT
TRBV29-1	NA	NA	TRBJ2-7	CSSRVNYEQYF	TGCAGCTCCCGGGTCAACTACGAGCAGTACTTC
TRBV7-9	many	TRBD1	TRBJ2-1	CASSSGTGSDEQFF	TGTGCCAGCAGCTCCGGGACAGGGTCCGATGAGCAGTTCTTC
TRBV5-4	NA	NA	TRBJ2-2	CASSSQGYTGELFF	TGTGCCAGCAGTTCACAGGGCTACACCGGGGAGCTGTTTTTT
TRBV24-1	NA	TRBD1	TRBJ2-2	CATSDSADRGTVELFF	TGTGCCACCAGTGATTCCGCGGACAGGGGCACCGTGGAGCTGTTTTTT
TRBV29-1	NA	NA	TRBJ1-1	CSVARGGTEAFF	TGCAGCGTAGCCCGGGGAGGGACTGAAGCTTTCTTT
TRBV7-2	few	NA	TRBJ2-7	CASSSGGRVSEQYF	TGTGCCAGCAGCTCCGGGGGACGGGTCTCCGAGCAGTACTTC
TRBV6-1	few	TRBD1	TRBJ2-7	CASNEQGRTYEQYF	TGTGCCAGCAACGAACAGGGGCGGACCTACGAGCAGTACTTC
TRBV12-3/TRBV12-4	few	TRBD1	TRBJ1-6	CASTRGQANSPLHF	TGTGCCAGCACCCGCGGACAGGCTAATTCACCCCTCCACTTT
TRBV7-2	many	NA	TRBJ2-3	CASSADRVGTDTQYF	TGTGCCAGCAGCGCCGATAGGGTCGGCACAGATACGCAGTATTTT
TRBV11-2	few	NA	TRBJ1-2	CASSPVRSRGPDGYTF	TGTGCCAGCAGCCCTGTTCGGAGCAGAGGGCCGGACGGCTACACCTTC
TRBV2	NA	NA	TRBJ1-1	CASSTRTTLGTEAFF	TGTGCCAGCAGTACCCGGACTACCTTGGGAACTGAAGCTTTCTTT
TRBV19	few	NA	TRBJ1-5	CASSTAQGRVYSNQPQHF	TGTGCCAGTAGTACCGCTCAGGGGAGGGTCTATAGCAATCAGCCCCAGCATTTT
TRBV7-2	many	NA	TRBJ2-5	CASSFQTEETQYF	TGTGCCAGCAGCTTTCAGACAGAAGAGACCCAGTACTTC
TRBV19	NA	TRBD1	TRBJ1-1	CASSIGGDRANTEAFF	TGTGCCAGTAGTATAGGAGGGGACAGAGCTAACACTGAAGCTTTCTTT
TRBV19	few	NA	TRBJ2-1	CASSMSTTGSSYNEQFF	TGTGCCAGTAGTATGTCCACGACGGGGAGCTCCTACAATGAGCAGTTCTTC
TRBV12-3/TRBV12-4	few	TRBD1	TRBJ1-5	CASSRLQGASGQPQHF	TGTGCCAGCAGTCGACTACAGGGGGCTTCTGGTCAGCCCCAGCATTTT
TRBV20-1	NA	NA	TRBJ1-3	CSASVQGSGNTIYF	TGCAGTGCTAGTGTCCAGGGATCTGGAAACACCATATATTTT
TRBV7-8	many	NA	TRBJ1-1	CASSLVGDWAGHLDTEAFF	TGTGCCAGCAGCTTAGTAGGTGACTGGGCAGGTCACCTTGACACTGAAGCTTTCTTT
TRBV6-2/TRBV6-3	few	NA	TRBJ1-1	CASSHGELNTEAFF	TGTGCCAGCAGCCACGGGGAGTTGAACACTGAAGCTTTCTTT
TRBV12-3/TRBV12-4	few	NA	TRBJ2-5	CASSLGRRETQYF	TGTGCCAGCAGTTTAGGCAGGAGAGAGACCCAGTACTTC
TRBV15	NA	TRBD2	TRBJ2-7	CATSRGGDLSGAGAEQYF	TGTGCCACCAGCAGAGGGGGGGACCTTTCGGGAGCGGGGGCCGAGCAGTACTTC
TRBV19	NA	TRBD1	TRBJ1-5	CASTPEGTGFQPQHF	TGTGCCAGTACTCCGGAGGGGACAGGGTTTCAGCCCCAGCATTTT
TRBV4-1	NA	NA	TRBJ2-5	CASSLPGRPETQYF	TGCGCCAGCAGCCTCCCAGGTCGTCCGGAGACCCAGTACTTC
TRBV10-2	NA	NA	TRBJ1-5	CSSKGSSPQGPQHF	TGCTCCAGCAAAGGAAGCAGCCCTCAGGGACCCCAGCATTTT
TRBV5-1	once	NA	TRBJ1-5	CASSLGAGAKSQHF	TGCGCCAGCAGCTTGGGGGCTGGGGCGAAGTCCCAGCATTTT
TRBV6-2/TRBV6-3	few	NA	TRBJ2-7	CASSSVNQAEYF	TGTGCCAGCAGTTCCGTCAATCAGGCGGAGTACTTC
TRBV12-3/TRBV12-4	NA	NA	TRBJ2-2	CASQGTGELFF	TGTGCCAGCCAGGGGACCGGGGAGCTGTTTTTT
TRBV7-9	once	TRBD1	TRBJ1-4	CASMTGRTNEKLFF	TGTGCCAGCATGACAGGGCGAACTAATGAAAAACTGTTTTTT
TRBV11-2	few	NA	TRBJ1-4	CASSLEGSNEKLFF	TGTGCCAGCAGCTTGGAGGGCTCTAATGAAAAACTGTTTTTT
TRBV3-1	once	NA	TRBJ1-2	CASSPYTLNYGYTF	TGTGCCAGCAGCCCCTACACGCTTAACTATGGCTACACCTTC
TRBV7-3	NA	TRBD1	TRBJ1-5	CASSRTGGQPQHF	TGTGCCAGCAGCCGGACAGGGGGACAGCCCCAGCATTTT